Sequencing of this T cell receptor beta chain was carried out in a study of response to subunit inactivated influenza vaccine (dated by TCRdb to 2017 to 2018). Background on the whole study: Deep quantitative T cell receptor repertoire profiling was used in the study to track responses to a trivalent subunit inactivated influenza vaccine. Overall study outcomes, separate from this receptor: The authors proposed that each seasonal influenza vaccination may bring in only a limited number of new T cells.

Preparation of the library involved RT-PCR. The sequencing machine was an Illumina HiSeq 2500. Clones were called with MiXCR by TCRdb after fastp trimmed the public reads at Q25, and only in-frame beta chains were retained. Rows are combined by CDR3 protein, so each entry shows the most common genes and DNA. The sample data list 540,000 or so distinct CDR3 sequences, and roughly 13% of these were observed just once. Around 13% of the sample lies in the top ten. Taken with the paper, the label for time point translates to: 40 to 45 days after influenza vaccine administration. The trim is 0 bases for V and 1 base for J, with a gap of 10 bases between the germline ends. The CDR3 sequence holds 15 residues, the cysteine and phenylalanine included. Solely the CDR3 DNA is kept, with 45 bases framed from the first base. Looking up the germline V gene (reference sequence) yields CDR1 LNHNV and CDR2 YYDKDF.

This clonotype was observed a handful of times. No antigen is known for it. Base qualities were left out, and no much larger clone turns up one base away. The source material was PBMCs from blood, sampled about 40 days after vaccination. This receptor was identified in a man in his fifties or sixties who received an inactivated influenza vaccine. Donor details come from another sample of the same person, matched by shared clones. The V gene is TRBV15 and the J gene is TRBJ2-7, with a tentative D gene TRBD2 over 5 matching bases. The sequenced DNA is TGTGCCACCAGCAGAGATTTACGGGGTTCCTACGAGCAGTACTTC. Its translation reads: CATSRDLRGSYEQYF.